The subject of this entry is one TCR beta chain. CDR3 length equals 16 residues. V shed 3 bases and J 4 bases; nucleotides not matched to a gene: 3. Germline values: CDR1 ENHRY, CDR2 SYGVKD. TCRdb's table, derived via immunoSEQ multiplex PCR, lists solely in-frame clones and lacks some. Of roughly 260,000 clones listed, about nine tenths are singletons. The sample comes from a study of blood T cell repertoires in COVID-19. The chain couples TRBV10-3 to TRBJ2-3; 14 bases map to TRBD2. Sequenced input: peripheral blood. The receptor was isolated from a woman in her forties or fifties who had recovered from COVID-19. The CDR3 sequence is CAISDPTSGRADTQYF. The CDR3 bases are TGTGCCATCAGTGACCCGACTAGCGGGAGGGCAGATACGCAGTATTTT.